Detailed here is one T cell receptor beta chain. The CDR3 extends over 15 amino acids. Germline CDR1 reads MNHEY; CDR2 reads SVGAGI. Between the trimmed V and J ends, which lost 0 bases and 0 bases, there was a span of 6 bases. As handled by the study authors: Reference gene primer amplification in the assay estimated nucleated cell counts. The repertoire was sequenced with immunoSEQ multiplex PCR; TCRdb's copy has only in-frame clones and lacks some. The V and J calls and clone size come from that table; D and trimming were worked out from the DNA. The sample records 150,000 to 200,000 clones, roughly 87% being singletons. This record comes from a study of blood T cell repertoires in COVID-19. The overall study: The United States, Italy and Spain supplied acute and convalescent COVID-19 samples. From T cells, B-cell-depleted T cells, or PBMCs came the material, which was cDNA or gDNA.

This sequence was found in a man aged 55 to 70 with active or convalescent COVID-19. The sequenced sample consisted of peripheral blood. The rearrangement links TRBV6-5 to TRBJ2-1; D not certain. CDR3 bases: TGTGCCAGCAGTTACTCGAGTCCCTCCTACAATGAGCAGTTCTTC. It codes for CASSYSSPSYNEQFF.